This T cell receptor (beta chain) emerged from a study of blood T cell repertoires in COVID-19. The V end lost 2 bases, the J end lost 0 bases, and 11 bases lay between the germline ends. CDR3 length equals 16 residues. From germline, CDR1 is MDHEN and CDR2 SYDVKM. Profiled with immunoSEQ multiplex PCR; TCRdb holds only in-frame clones, not every one. The repertoire consists of some 370,000 clones, with almost 90% occurring once and the leading ten covering around 7%. The chain is built from TRBV28 and TRBJ1-3; no reliable D call. Sequencing was carried out using peripheral blood. The TCR originated in a man younger than 35 with active or convalescent COVID-19. CDR3 bases: TGTGCCAGCAGTTTACCACCCTCTAACTCTGGAAACACCATATATTTT. Amino acids: CASSLPPSNSGNTIYF.